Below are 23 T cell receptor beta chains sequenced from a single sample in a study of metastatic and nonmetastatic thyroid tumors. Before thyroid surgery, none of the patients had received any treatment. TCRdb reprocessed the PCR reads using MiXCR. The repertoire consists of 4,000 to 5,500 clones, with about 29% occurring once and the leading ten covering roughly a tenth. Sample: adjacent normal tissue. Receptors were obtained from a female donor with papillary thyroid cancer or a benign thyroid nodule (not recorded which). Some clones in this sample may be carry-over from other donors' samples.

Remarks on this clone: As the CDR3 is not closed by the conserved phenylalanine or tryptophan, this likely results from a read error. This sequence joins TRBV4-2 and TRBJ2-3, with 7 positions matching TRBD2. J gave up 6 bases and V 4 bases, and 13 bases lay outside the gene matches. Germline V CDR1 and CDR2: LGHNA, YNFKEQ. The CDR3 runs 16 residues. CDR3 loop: CASSLLGGRAEDTQYS. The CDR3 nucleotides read TGTGCCAGCAGCCTGCTGGGTGGGAGGGCCGAGGATACGCAGTATTCT.

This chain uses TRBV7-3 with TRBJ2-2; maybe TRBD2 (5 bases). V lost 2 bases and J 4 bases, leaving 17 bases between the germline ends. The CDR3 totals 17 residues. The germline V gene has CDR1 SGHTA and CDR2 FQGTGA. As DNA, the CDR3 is TGTGCCAGCAGCTTAGCCCGCCGGGAAGTTGGCACCGGGGAGCTGTTTTTT. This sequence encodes CASSLARREVGTGELFF.

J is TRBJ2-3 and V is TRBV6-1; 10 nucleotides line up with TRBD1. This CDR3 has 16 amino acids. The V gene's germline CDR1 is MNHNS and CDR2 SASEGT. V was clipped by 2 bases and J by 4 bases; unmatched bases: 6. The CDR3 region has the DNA TGTGCCAGCAGTGAACGAGGACAGGGGGATCCAGATACGCAGTATTTT. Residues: CASSERGQGDPDTQYF.

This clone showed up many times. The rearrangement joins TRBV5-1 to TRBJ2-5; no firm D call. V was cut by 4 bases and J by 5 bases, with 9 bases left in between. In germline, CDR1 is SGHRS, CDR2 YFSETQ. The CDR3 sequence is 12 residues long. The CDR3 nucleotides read TGCGCCAGCAGCCCTGGAGCGGAGACCCAGTACTTC. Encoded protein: CASSPGAETQYF.

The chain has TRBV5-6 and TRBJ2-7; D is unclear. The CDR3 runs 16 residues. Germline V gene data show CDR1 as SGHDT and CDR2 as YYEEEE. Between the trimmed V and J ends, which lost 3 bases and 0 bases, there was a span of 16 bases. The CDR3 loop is CASSSLPDPTSYEQYF. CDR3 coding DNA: TGTGCCAGCAGCTCATTGCCGGACCCGACCTCCTACGAGCAGTACTTC.

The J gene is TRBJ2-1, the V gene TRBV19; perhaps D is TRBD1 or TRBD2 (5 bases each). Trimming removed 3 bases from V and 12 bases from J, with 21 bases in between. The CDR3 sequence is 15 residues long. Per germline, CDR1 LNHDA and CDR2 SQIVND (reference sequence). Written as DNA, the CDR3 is TGTGCCAGTAGTATGCAGGGAGTGGGTTACTATGTGCAGTTCTTC. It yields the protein CASSMQGVGYYVQFF.

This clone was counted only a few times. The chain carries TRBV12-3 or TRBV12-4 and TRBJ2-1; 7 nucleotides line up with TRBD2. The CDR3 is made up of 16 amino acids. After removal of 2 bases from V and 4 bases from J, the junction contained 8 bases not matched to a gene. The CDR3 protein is CASSLTTSGVYNEQFF. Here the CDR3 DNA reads TGTGCCAGCAGTTTAACTACGAGCGGGGTATACAATGAGCAGTTCTTC.

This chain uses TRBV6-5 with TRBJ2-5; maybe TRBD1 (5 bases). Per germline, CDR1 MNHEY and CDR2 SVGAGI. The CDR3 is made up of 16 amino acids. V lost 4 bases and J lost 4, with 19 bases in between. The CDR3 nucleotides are TGTGCCAGCAGTTCCAGAGTGAGACAGACCTCAGAGACCCAGTACTTC. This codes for CASSSRVRQTSETQYF.

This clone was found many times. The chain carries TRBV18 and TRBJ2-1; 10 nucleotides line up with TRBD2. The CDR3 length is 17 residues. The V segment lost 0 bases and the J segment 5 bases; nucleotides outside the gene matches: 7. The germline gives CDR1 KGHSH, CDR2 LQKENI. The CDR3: CASSPPQLAGLNNEQFF. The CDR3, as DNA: TGTGCCAGCTCACCACCTCAACTAGCGGGATTGAACAATGAGCAGTTCTTC.

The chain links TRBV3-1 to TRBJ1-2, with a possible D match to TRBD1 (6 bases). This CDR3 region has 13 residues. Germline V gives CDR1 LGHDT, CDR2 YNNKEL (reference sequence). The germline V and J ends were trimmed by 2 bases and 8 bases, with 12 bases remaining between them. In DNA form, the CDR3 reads TGTGCCAGCAGCCAAAGACAGGCGGGGGGCTACACCTTC. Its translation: CASSQRQAGGYTF.

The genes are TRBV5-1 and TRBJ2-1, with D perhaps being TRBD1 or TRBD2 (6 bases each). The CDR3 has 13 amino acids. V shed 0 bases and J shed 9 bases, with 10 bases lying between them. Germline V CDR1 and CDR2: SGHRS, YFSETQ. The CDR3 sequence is CASSLDWGAEQFF. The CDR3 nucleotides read TGCGCCAGCAGCTTGGATTGGGGGGCTGAGCAGTTCTTC.

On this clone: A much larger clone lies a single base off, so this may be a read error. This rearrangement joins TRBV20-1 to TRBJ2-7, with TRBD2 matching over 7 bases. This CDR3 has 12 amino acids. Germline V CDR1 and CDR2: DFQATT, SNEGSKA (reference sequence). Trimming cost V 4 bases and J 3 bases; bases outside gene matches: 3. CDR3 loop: CSAILANYEQYF. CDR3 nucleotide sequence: TGCAGTGCTATACTAGCGAACTACGAGCAGTACTTC.

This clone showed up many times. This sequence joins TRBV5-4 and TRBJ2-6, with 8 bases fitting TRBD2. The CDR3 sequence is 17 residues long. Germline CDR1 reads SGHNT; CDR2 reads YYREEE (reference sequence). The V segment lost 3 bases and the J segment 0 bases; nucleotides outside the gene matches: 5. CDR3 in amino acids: CASSSAGGPSGANVLTF. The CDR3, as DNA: TGTGCCAGCAGCTCCGCGGGGGGCCCCTCTGGGGCCAACGTCCTGACTTTC. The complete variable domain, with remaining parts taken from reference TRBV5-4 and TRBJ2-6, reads ETGVTQSPTHLIKTRGQQVTLRCSSQSGHNTVSWYQQALGQGPQFIFQYYREEENGRGNFPPRFSGLQFPNYSSELNVNALELDDSALYLCASSSAGGPSGANVLTFGAGSRLTVL.

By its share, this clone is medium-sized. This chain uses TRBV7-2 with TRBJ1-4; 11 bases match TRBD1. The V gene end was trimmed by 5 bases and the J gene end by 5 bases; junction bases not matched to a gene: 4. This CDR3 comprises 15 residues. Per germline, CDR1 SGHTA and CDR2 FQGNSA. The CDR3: CASSPDRGRNEKLFF. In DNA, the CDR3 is TGTGCCAGCAGCCCGGACAGGGGGCGGAATGAAAAACTGTTTTTT.

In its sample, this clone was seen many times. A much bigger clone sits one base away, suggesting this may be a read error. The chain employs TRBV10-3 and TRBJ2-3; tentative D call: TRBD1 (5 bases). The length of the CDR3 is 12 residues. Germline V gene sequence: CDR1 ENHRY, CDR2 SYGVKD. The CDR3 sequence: CAINLSTGTQYF. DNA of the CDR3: TGTGCCATCAACCTAAGCACAGGTACGCAGTATTTT.

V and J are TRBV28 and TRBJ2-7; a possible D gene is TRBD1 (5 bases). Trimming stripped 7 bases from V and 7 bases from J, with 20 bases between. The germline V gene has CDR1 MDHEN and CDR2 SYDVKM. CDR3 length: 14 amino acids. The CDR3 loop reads CASTLQGTVREQYF. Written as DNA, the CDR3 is TGTGCCAGCACCCTCCAGGGCACTGTTCGTGAGCAGTACTTC.

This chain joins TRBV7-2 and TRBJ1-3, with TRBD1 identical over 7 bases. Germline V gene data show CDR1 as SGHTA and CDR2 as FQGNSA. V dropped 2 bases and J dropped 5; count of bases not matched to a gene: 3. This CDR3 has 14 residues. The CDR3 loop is CASSLRQGRNTIYF. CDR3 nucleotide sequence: TGTGCCAGCAGCTTACGACAGGGCCGAAACACCATATATTTT.

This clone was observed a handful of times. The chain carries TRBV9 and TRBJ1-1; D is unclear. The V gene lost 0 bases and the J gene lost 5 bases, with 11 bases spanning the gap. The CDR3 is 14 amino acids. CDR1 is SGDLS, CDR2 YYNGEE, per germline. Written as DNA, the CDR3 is TGTGCCAGCAGCGTAGGAGGAGTTAGGACTGAAGCTTTCTTT. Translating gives CASSVGGVRTEAFF.

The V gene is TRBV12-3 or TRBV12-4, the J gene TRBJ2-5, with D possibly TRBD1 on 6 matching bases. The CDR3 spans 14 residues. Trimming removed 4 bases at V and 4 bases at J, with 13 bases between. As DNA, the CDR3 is TGTGCCAGCAGTTCTTCAACAGGGTCAGAGACCCAGTACTTC. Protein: CASSSSTGSETQYF.

CDR3 coding DNA: TGTGCCAGCAGCCTATATTTCGCGGGAGGGCCCTCCGTGGAGCTGTTTTTT. It specifies CASSLYFAGGPSVELFF. This chain connects TRBV11-2 to TRBJ2-2; 9 nucleotides match TRBD2. J gave up 10 bases and V 5 bases, and 17 bases lay outside the gene matches. CDR3 length: 17 residues. Germline loops: CDR1 SGHAT, CDR2 FQNNGV.

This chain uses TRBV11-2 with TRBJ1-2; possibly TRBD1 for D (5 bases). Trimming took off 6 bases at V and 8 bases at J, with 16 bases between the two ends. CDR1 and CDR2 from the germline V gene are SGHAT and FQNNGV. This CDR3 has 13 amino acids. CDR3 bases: TGTGCCAGCAGTCCAGGGCTGCCCCTGGGCTACACCTTC. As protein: CASSPGLPLGYTF.

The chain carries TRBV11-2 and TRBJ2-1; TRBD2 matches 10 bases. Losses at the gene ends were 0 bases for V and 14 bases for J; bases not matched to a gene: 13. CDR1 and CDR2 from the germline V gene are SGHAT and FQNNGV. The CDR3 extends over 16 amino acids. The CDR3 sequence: CASSLEHGGAGGPKFF. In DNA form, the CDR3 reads TGTGCCAGCAGCTTAGAGCATGGAGGAGCGGGAGGGCCAAAGTTCTTC.

The CDR3 here is CASSSPPGGTNYGYTF. For the CDR3, the DNA is TGTGCCAGCAGCTCACCTCCGGGCGGCACTAACTATGGCTACACCTTC. The rearrangement links TRBV9 to TRBJ1-2; no definite D call. The CDR3 runs to 16 residues. Germline-derived CDR1 and CDR2 are SGDLS and YYNGEE. The ends were cut back, 4 bases at V and 0 bases at J, with 16 bases in the middle.